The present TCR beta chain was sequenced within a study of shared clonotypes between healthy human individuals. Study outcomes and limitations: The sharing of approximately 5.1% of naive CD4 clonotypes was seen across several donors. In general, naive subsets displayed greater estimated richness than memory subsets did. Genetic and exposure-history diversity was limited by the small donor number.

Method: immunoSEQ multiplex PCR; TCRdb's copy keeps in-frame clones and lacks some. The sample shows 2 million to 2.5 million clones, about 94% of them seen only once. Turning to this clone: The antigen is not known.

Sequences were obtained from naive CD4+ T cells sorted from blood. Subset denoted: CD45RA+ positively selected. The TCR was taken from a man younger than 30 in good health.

The chain's CDR3 is CASSPAQFTEAFF. The CDR3 region has the DNA TGTGCCAGCAGCCCTGCGCAGTTCACTGAAGCTTTCTTT. The rearrangement uses TRBV9 and TRBJ1-1; D is ambiguous. Germline V gene sequence: CDR1 SGDLS, CDR2 YYNGEE. The V end lost 4 bases, the J end lost 4 bases, and 11 bases lay between the germline ends. This CDR3 comprises 13 residues.